The entry below gives a single T cell receptor (beta chain) sequence along with its context. Trimming took off 2 bases at V and 3 bases at J, with 8 bases between the two ends. CDR3 length: 13 amino acids. Germline V gene lookup returns CDR1 MNHEY and CDR2 SMNVEV (reference sequence). These data originate in a study of T cell changes during pregnancy in multiple sclerosis. This table comes from immunoSEQ multiplex PCR, and its TCRdb copy is limited to in-frame clones, with some not included. The profile covers roughly 14,000 clones, with 65% to 90% appearing a single time and about 19% taken by the ten largest.

This TCR was sampled from a female donor with multiple sclerosis, enrolled in a pregnancy study. Sample: CD8+ T cells from peripheral blood mononuclear cells, taken in the first trimester of pregnancy. The chain joins TRBV27 to TRBJ2-7, with a tentative D call TRBD1 (6 bases). This CDR3 is CASSLNRDYEQYF. DNA for the CDR3: TGTGCCAGCAGTTTAAACAGGGACTACGAGCAGTACTTC.